This T cell receptor beta chain stems from a study of T cell responses to AZD1222 COVID-19 vaccine. Clones were read by immunoSEQ multiplex PCR, and TCRdb kept only the in-frame ones, dropping some. This sample has tens of thousands of clones, with 80% to 95% found just once. The TCR was taken from an adult who received the AZD1222 COVID-19 vaccine. The specimen was peripheral blood, collected 28 days after the second AZD1222 dose.

CDR3 in amino acids: CASSSGQSTGELFF. Here the CDR3 DNA reads TGTGCCAGCAGTTCGGGACAGTCCACCGGGGAGCTGTTTTTT. V and J are TRBV6-2 or TRBV6-3 and TRBJ2-2, with 7 bases fitting TRBD1. With V trimmed by 4 bases and J by 4 bases, 3 bases remained unmatched. CDR1 and CDR2 from the germline V gene are MNHEY and SVGEGT. CDR3 size: 14 residues.